This TCR beta chain was captured in a study of radiotherapy plus CTLA-4 blockade in lung cancer. Study conclusions and caveats: Tumor-derived TCR clones expanded in blood after radiotherapy plus ipilimumab.

CDR3 length: 14 amino acids. Trimming pared 5 bases from V and 2 bases from J, leaving 12 bases between. CDR1 and CDR2 (germline): SEHNR, FQNEAQ (reference sequence). Alongside CTLA-4 blockade with ipilimumab, patients with chemo-refractory metastatic non-small-cell lung cancer received focal radiation. Measured with immunoSEQ multiplex PCR; TCRdb has only the in-frame clones, and not every one. The table shows approximately 97,000 clones, with around 82% occurring only once. This clone was recorded once. Its antigen is undetermined. The V and J genes are TRBV7-9 and TRBJ1-2; possibly TRBD1 for D (6 bases). The source was peripheral blood, collected from a patient treated with radiotherapy plus ipilimumab. This clonotype was obtained from a human donor with non-small cell lung cancer who had stable disease on radiotherapy plus ipilimumab. The CDR3 region is CASSQADRNYGYTF. Written as DNA, the CDR3 is TGTGCCAGCAGCCAAGCCGACAGGAACTATGGCTACACCTTC.